The 11 T cell receptor beta chains in this list originate from one sample, sequenced in a study of control samples from healthy donors and cancer patients. Here immunoSEQ multiplex PCR was the method, and the copy in TCRdb shows in-frame clones only, minus some. This table holds about 86,000 clones, 80% to 95% found once. What was sequenced was blood. The origin of the receptors is a woman aged 30 to 39 in good health.

The J gene is TRBJ1-1, the V gene TRBV5-4; D is unresolved. From germline, CDR1 is SGHNT and CDR2 YYREEE (reference sequence). The CDR3 is 14 amino acids. V lost 4 bases, J lost 1 base, and 11 bases lay in between. CDR3 sequence (DNA): TGTGCCAGCAGCCTCCGGCCCTCGAACACTGAAGCTTTCTTT. This codes for CASSLRPSNTEAFF.

J is TRBJ2-7 and V is TRBV2; a possible D gene is TRBD1 (7 bases). The germline V gene has CDR1 SNHLY and CDR2 FYNNEI. The CDR3 length is 13 residues. Deletions cut 9 bases from V and 2 bases from J, with 14 bases between. The CDR3 spells CASQGGNPYEQYF. The CDR3 DNA is TGTGCCAGTCAGGGGGGAAATCCCTACGAGCAGTACTTC.

The chain carries TRBV2 and TRBJ2-1; D ambiguous. The V end was cut by 3 bases, the J end by 8 bases, with 5 bases between. The CDR3 runs 11 residues. The V gene's germline CDR1 is SNHLY and CDR2 FYNNEI. The CDR3 region has the DNA TGTGCCAGCAGTGATGTCCATGAGCAGTTCTTC. Its translation is CASSDVHEQFF.

V is TRBV12-5 and J is TRBJ1-6; TRBD1 might be the D (5 bases). Germline CDR1 and CDR2: LGHNT and FRNRAP. V lost 6 bases to trimming and J lost 6 bases, with 6 bases between them. The CDR3 runs 12 residues. This CDR3 is CASGGPNSPLHF. CDR3 coding DNA: TGTGCTAGTGGGGGGCCTAATTCACCCCTCCACTTT.

This clone came up once. V gene TRBV28 combines with J gene TRBJ1-1; D gene ambiguous. CDR1 is MDHEN and CDR2 is SYDVKM in the germline V gene. The CDR3 totals 12 residues. V shed 4 bases and J shed 0 bases, with 3 bases lying between them. The CDR3 is CASSSVNTEAFF. CDR3 coding DNA: TGTGCCAGCAGTTCAGTGAACACTGAAGCTTTCTTT.

The chain combines TRBV30 with TRBJ1-2, with D uncertain. The CDR3 extends over 15 amino acids. Trimming left V 2 bases short and J 7 bases short, with 20 bases between. Germline values: CDR1 GTSNPN, CDR2 SVGIG (reference sequence). The CDR3 sequence: CAWSLGKGTSSGYTF. In DNA form, the CDR3 reads TGTGCCTGGAGTTTGGGGAAAGGTACCTCAAGTGGCTACACCTTC.

The gene calls are TRBV10-3 and TRBJ1-4; D remains unclear. The V and J ends lost 0 bases and 8 bases respectively, with 13 bases between them. The CDR3 has 15 amino acids. In germline, CDR1 is ENHRY, CDR2 SYGVKD. The CDR3 DNA is TGTGCCATCAGTGAGTCGGCCGGGTTCGGGGAAAAACTGTTTTTT. Translated, it gives CAISESAGFGEKLFF.

The V call is TRBV6-5, the J call TRBJ2-1; 8 bases fit TRBD2. The germline V gene encodes CDR1 MNHEY and CDR2 SVGAGI. This CDR3 has 14 amino acids. J was trimmed by 7 bases and V by 1 base; bases with no gene match: 3. The CDR3 is CASSYWSGGNEQFF. The DNA of the CDR3 is TGTGCCAGCAGTTACTGGTCGGGAGGGAATGAGCAGTTCTTC.

This sequence joins TRBV27 and TRBJ1-2; the match to TRBD1 covers 7 bases. The CDR3 covers 15 residues. The germline V gene has CDR1 MNHEY and CDR2 SMNVEV (reference sequence). J was trimmed by 2 bases and V by 5 bases; bases with no gene match: 8. The CDR3 DNA sequence: TGTGCCAGCAGTCCGGACAGGTCGAAGAACTATGGCTACACCTTC. Translating it yields CASSPDRSKNYGYTF.

The rearrangement joins TRBV29-1 to TRBJ2-2; D not certain. Germline CDR1 is SQVTM and CDR2 is ANQGSEA. CDR3 size: 14 residues. Between the trimmed V and J ends, which lost 6 bases and 5 bases, there was a span of 16 bases. CDR3 sequence: CSVLLLLGTGELFF. CDR3 nucleotides: TGCAGCGTACTCCTGCTCCTAGGGACCGGGGAGCTGTTTTTT.

The J gene is TRBJ2-1, the V gene TRBV11-3; a weak D match, TRBD1 (6 bases). This CDR3 is 13 amino acids long. Trimming shortened V by 3 bases and J by 7 bases, and 10 bases separated the two germline ends. Germline CDR1 and CDR2: SGHNT and YENEEA. CDR3 loop: CASSLGRGNEQFF. Here the CDR3 DNA reads TGTGCCAGCAGCTTGGGCAGGGGAAATGAGCAGTTCTTC.